The following is a T cell receptor (beta chain) sequence with its context. Source study methods: Reference gene primer amplification yielded estimated nucleated cell counts. Generated by immunoSEQ multiplex PCR, the TCRdb table keeps only in-frame clones and is missing some. D and trimming come from the DNA, and the V and J calls and clone size come from that table. This repertoire shows 200,000 to 250,000 clones, around 82% found once; its top ten account for around 6%. This entry belongs to a study of blood T cell repertoires in COVID-19. The length of the CDR3 is 15 residues. CDR1 and CDR2 (germline): SNHLY, FYNNEI. The V and J ends lost 5 bases and 5 bases, in that order; junction bases with no gene match: 10.

This receptor was obtained from a woman aged 70-85 years with acute or convalescent COVID-19. This rearrangement joins TRBV2 to TRBJ2-3; TRBD2 matches 7 bases. The sample was peripheral blood. The CDR3 protein is CASSSSGTRGDTQYF. CDR3 DNA sequence: TGTGCCAGCAGTTCTAGCGGAACTCGCGGAGATACGCAGTATTTT.